This T cell receptor beta chain was identified in a study of blood T cell repertoires in COVID-19. Study in general: Acute and convalescent COVID-19 samples came from the United States, Italy and Spain.

Seattle cases were enrolled at active infection and followed longitudinally. This CDR3 region has 15 residues. Germline V CDR1 and CDR2: SNHLY, FYNNEI. Trimming removed 8 bases from V and 0 bases from J, with 14 bases in between. This table comes from immunoSEQ multiplex PCR, and its TCRdb copy is limited to in-frame clones, with some not included. This table holds around 270,000 clones, about 87% found once. This receptor was taken from a woman in her sixties or seventies with COVID-19, enrolled during active disease. The specimen was peripheral blood. The V call is TRBV2, the J call TRBJ2-1; TRBD1 is a possible D gene (5 bases). The CDR3 bases are TGTGCCAGCCGTCAAGACAGCCGCTCCTACAATGAGCAGTTCTTC. The encoded protein is CASRQDSRSYNEQFF.